This TCR beta chain was recovered during a study of blood T cell repertoires in COVID-19. Study overall: The origin of the acute and convalescent COVID-19 samples was the United States, Italy and Spain. PBMCs, B-cell-depleted T cells, or T cells provided the cDNA or gDNA that made up the material.

Clones were sequenced by immunoSEQ multiplex PCR, and TCRdb holds only the in-frame ones, with some missing. The sample has 53,000 or so clones; just over 85% are singletons. V was clipped by 2 bases and J by 8 bases, with 18 bases between them. The CDR3 contains 15 residues. Germline CDR1 and CDR2: MNHNS and SASEGT. Specimen: peripheral blood. V usage is TRBV6-1 and J usage is TRBJ1-2, with D possibly TRBD1 on 6 matching bases. This receptor was obtained from a man between 65 and 85 years old with active COVID-19. The CDR3 DNA sequence: TGTGCCAGCAGTGAATCATGGGGGCTTCCTCAAGGCTACACCTTC. Translating it yields CASSESWGLPQGYTF.